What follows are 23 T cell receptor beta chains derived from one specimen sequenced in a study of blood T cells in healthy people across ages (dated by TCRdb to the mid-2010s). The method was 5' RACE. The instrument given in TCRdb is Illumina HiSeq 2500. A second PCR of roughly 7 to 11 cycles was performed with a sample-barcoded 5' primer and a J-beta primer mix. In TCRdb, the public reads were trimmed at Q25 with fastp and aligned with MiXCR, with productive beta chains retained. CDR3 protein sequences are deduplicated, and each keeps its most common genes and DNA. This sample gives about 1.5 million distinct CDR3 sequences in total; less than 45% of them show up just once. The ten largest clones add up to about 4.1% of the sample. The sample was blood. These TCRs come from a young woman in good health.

The DNA for the CDR3 is TGTGCCAGCAGGACGGGGGTTACTAGCACAGATACGCAGTATTTT. Protein: CASRTGVTSTDTQYF. The chain carries TRBV2 and TRBJ2-3, with D maybe TRBD2 (6 bases). The germline CDR1 and CDR2 sequences are SNHLY and FYNNEI. Trimming removed 6 bases from V and 0 bases from J, with 13 bases in between. The CDR3 spans 15 residues.

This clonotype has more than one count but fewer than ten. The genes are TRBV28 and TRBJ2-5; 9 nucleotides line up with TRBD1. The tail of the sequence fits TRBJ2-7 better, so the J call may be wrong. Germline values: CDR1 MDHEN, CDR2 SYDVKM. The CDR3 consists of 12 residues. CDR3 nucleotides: TGTGCCAGTTCGGACAGGGGTCGCGAGCAGTACTTC. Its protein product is CASSDRGREQYF.

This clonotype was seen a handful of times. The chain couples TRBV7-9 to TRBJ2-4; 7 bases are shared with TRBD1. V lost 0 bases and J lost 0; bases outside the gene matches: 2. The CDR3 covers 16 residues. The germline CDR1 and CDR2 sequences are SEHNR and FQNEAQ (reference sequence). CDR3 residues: CASSLATGVAKNIQYF. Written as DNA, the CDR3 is TGTGCCAGCAGCTTAGCTACAGGGGTAGCCAAAAACATTCAGTACTTC.

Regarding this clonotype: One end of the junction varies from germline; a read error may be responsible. The CDR3, as DNA: TGTACCAGCGGGGAGAGGACCCAGTACTTC. It codes for CTSGERTQYF. The chain links TRBV6-6 to TRBJ2-7; 7 bases agree with TRBD2. The tail of the sequence fits TRBJ2-5 better, so the J call may be wrong. CDR3 length: 10 amino acids. Germline loops: CDR1 MNHNY, CDR2 SVGAGI (reference sequence).

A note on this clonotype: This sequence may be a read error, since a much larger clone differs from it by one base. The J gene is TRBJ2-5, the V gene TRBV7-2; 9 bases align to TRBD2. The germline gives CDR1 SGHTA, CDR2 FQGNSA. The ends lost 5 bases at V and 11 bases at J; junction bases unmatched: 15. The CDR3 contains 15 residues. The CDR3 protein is CASSQEVAGVEEQYF. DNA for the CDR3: TGTGCCAGCAGCCAGGAGGTAGCGGGAGTAGAAGAGCAGTACTTC.

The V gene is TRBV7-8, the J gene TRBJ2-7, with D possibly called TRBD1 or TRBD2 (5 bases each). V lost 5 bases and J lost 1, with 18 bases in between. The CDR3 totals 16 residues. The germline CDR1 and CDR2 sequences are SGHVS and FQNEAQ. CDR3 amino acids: CASSDPGRMGSYEQYF. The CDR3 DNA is TGTGCCAGCAGCGACCCGGGACGCATGGGATCCTACGAGCAGTACTTC.

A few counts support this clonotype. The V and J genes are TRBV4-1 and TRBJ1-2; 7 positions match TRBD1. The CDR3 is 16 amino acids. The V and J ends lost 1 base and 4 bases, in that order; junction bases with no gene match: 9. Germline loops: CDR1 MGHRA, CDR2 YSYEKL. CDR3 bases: TGCGCCAGCAGCCAAGTTAGGACAGGCTACCTCTATGGCTACACCTTC. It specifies CASSQVRTGYLYGYTF.

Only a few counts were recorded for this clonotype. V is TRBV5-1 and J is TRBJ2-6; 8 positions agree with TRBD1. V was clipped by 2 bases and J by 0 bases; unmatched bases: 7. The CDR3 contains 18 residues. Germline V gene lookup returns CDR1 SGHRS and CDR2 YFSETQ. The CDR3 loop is CASSFSGTGASGANVLTF. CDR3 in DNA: TGCGCCAGCAGCTTTTCGGGGACAGGTGCCTCTGGGGCCAACGTCCTGACTTTC.

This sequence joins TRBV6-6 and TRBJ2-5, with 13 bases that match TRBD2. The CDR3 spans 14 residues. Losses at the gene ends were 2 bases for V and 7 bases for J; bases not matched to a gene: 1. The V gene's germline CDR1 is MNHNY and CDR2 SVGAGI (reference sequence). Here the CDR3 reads CASSYRTSGGTQYF. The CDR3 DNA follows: TGTGCCAGCAGTTACCGGACTAGCGGGGGGACCCAGTACTTC.

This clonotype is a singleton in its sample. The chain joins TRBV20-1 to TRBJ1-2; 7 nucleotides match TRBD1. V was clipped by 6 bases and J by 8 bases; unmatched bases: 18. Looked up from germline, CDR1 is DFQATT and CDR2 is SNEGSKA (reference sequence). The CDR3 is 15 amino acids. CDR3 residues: CSALLRGDLVAGYTF. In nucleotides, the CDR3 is TGCAGTGCCCTCCTCAGGGGGGATCTGGTGGCCGGCTACACCTTC.

Here the CDR3 DNA reads TGTGCCAGCAGCTTGGAGCTCAACGAGCAGTACTTC. Its protein product is CASSLELNEQYF. This sequence joins TRBV7-2 and TRBJ2-7; D is undetermined. V dropped 3 bases and J dropped 5 bases, with 8 bases sitting between them. This CDR3 spans 12 amino acids. The germline V gene encodes CDR1 SGHTA and CDR2 FQGNSA. Full variable domain (missing parts from reference TRBV7-2 and TRBJ2-7): GAGVSQSPSNKVTEKGKDVELRCDPISGHTALYWYRQSLGQGLEFLIYFQGNSAPDKSGLPSDRFSAERTGGSVSTLTIQRTQQEDSAVYLCASSLELNEQYFGPGTRLTVT.

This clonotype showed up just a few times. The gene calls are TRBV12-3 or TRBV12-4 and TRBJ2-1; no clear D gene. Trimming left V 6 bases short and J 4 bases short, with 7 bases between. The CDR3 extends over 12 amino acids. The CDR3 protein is CASRFGYNEQFF. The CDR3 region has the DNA TGTGCCAGCAGATTCGGTTACAATGAGCAGTTCTTC.

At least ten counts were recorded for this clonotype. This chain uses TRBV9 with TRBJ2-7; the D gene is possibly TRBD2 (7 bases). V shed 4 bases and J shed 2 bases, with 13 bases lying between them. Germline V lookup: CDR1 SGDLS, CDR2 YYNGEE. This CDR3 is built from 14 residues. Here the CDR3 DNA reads TGTGCCAGCAGCCGTACAGGGACTACCTACGAGCAGTACTTC. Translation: CASSRTGTTYEQYF.

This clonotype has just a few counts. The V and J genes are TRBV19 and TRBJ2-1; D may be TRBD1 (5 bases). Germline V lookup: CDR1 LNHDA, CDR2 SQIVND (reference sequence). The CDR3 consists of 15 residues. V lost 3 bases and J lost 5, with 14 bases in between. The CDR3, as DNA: TGTGCCAGTAGTATCCAGGGTAGGGAAGACAATGAGCAGTTCTTC. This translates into CASSIQGREDNEQFF.

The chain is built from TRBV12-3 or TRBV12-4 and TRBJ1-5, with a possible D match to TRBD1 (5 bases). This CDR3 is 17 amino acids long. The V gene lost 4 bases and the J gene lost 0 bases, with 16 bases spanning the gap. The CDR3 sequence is CASSSGRAGFSNQPQHF. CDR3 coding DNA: TGTGCCAGCAGTTCTGGTCGGGCAGGGTTTAGCAATCAGCCCCAGCATTTT.

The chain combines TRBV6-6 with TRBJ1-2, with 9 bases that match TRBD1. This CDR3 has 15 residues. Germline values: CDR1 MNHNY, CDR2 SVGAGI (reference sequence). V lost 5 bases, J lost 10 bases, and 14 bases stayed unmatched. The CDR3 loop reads CASSPRGTGLIAYTF. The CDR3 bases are TGTGCCAGCAGTCCCCGGGGGACAGGGTTAATTGCCTACACCTTC.

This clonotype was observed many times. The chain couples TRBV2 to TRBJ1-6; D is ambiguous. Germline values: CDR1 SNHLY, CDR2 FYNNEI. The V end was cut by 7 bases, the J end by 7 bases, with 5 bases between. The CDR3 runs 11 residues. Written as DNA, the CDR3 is TGTGCCAGCAACGGAAATTCACCCCTCCACTTT. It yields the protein CASNGNSPLHF.

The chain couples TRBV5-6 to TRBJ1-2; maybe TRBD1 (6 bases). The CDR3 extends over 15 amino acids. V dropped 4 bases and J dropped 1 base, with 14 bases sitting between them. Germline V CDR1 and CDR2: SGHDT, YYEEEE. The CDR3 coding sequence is TGTGCCAGCAGCCACGGGACACTACTTAACTATGGCTACACCTTC. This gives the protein CASSHGTLLNYGYTF. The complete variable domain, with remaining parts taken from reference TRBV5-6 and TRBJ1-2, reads DAGVTQSPTHLIKTRGQQVTLRCSPKSGHDTVSWYQQALGQGPQFIFQYYEEEERQRGNFPDRFSGHQFPNYSSELNVNALLLGDSALYLCASSHGTLLNYGYTFGSGTRLTVV.

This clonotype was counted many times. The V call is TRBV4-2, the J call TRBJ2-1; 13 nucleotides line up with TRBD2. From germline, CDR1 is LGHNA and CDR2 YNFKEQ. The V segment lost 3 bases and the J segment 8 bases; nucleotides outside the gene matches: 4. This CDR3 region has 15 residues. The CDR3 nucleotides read TGTGCCAGCAGCCACCGACTAGCGGGAGGAGATGAGCAGTTCTTC. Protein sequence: CASSHRLAGGDEQFF.

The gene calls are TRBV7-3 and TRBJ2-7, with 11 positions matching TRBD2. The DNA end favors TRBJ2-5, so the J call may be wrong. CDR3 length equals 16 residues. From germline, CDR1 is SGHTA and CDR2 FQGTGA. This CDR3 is CASSENSGGGGETQYF. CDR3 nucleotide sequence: TGTGCCAGCAGCGAAAATAGCGGGGGGGGCGGAGAGACCCAGTACTTC.

The CDR3 loop is CASSPGTGVDHEQYF. The CDR3 DNA reads as TGTGCCAGCAGCCCAGGGACAGGGGTGGACCACGAGCAGTACTTC. The gene calls are TRBV9 and TRBJ2-7; the match to TRBD1 covers 10 bases. Trimming removed 4 bases from V and 5 bases from J; junction bases left unmatched: 9. Germline CDR1 SGDLS, CDR2 YYNGEE. The CDR3 contains 15 residues. The variable domain in full, with the rest retrieved from reference TRBV9 and TRBJ2-7, is DSGVTQTPKHLITATGQRVTLRCSPRSGDLSVYWYQQSLDQGLQFLIQYYNGEERAKGNILERFSAQQFPDLHSELNLSSLELGDSALYFCASSPGTGVDHEQYFGPGTRLTVT.

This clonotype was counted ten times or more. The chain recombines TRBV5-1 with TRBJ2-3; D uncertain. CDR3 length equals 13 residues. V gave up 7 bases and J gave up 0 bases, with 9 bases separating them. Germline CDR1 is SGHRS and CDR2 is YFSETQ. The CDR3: CASWAASTDTQYF. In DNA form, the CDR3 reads TGCGCCAGCTGGGCCGCTAGCACAGATACGCAGTATTTT.

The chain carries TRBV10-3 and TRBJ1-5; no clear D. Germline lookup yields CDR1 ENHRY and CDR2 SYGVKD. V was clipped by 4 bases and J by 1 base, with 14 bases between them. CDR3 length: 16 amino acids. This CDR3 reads CAISVGSILSNQPQHF. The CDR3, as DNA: TGTGCCATCAGTGTCGGTTCAATATTAAGCAATCAGCCCCAGCATTTT.